Listed here is a single TCR beta chain. Its target is not known. The source of the sample is a study of shared clonotypes between healthy human individuals. The CDR3 covers 15 residues. V was pared by 1 base and J by 2 bases, with 5 bases of the junction left unmatched. Germline V gene sequence: CDR1 SGHRS, CDR2 YFSETQ. The table came from immunoSEQ multiplex PCR; TCRdb's copy has only in-frame clones and leaves some out. In the table there are hundreds of thousands of clones, around 97% of which are singletons. Study-level results: Even with large depth, rarefaction showed that sorted-subset sequencing was incomplete. A limitation of the genetic and exposure-history diversity represented arose from few donors.

The sequence derives from a woman between 25 and 40 years old in good health. V gene TRBV5-1 combines with J gene TRBJ2-7; 8 nucleotides line up with TRBD2. The sequencing input was naive CD4+ T cells sorted from blood. Specified subset: CD45RA+ positively selected. The CDR3, as DNA: TGCGCCAGCAGCTTGAGCGGGAGAACAGCCTACGAGCAGTACTTC. Translation: CASSLSGRTAYEQYF.